Listed below are T cell receptor beta chains from one sample, sequenced in a study of response to subunit inactivated influenza vaccine. MiXCR was run by TCRdb on the RT-PCR reads, yielding one entry per CDR3 protein. Of some 500,000 distinct CDR3 sequences in the sample, roughly 23% are singletons; the top ten hold 1.5% to 2%. The sequencing used CD4+ T cells sorted from PBMCs, collected approximately 5 days after vaccination. The receptors derive from a man aged 45-65 years who received an inactivated influenza vaccine. The CDR3 runs from the conserved cysteine through the conserved F or W. The D gene is left open where the match is weak. Clone size appears in some rows only: once, few, many, or a class for an expanded clone.

d_gene: TRBD1; abundance: .; v_gene: TRBV5-1; j_gene: TRBJ2-1; CDR3nt: TGCGCCAGCAGCGTATCGGGACAGGTTTACAATGAGCAGTTCTTC; CDR3aa: CASSVSGQVYNEQFF
d_gene: TRBD1; abundance: many; v_gene: TRBV2; j_gene: TRBJ2-7; CDR3nt: TGTGCCAGCAGTTACCGACAGGGAAGGACCTACGAGCAGTACTTC; CDR3aa: CASSYRQGRTYEQYF
d_gene: TRBD2; abundance: few; v_gene: TRBV10-3; j_gene: TRBJ2-2; CDR3nt: TGTGCCATCAGTGAGAACCGCCTGTCTAGCGGGAGGAAAGACCTGAACACCGGGGAGCTGTTTTTT; CDR3aa: CAISENRLSSGRKDLNTGELFF
d_gene: TRBD2; abundance: few; v_gene: TRBV28; j_gene: TRBJ2-1; CDR3nt: TGTGCCAGCAGCAAAGCGGGGGGACCCACCAATGAGCAGTTCTTC; CDR3aa: CASSKAGGPTNEQFF
d_gene: .; abundance: .; v_gene: TRBV7-9; j_gene: TRBJ2-2; CDR3nt: TGTGCCAGCAGCTCCAGGATCGGGGAGCTGTTTTTT; CDR3aa: CASSSRIGELFF
d_gene: .; abundance: .; v_gene: TRBV5-1; j_gene: TRBJ1-1; CDR3nt: TGCGCCAGCAGCTTGGCTCAGATGAACACTGAAGCTTTCTTT; CDR3aa: CASSLAQMNTEAFF
d_gene: .; abundance: many; v_gene: TRBV11-2; j_gene: TRBJ2-1; CDR3nt: TGTGCCAGCAGCCAGAGGGTAGGCTCCTACAATGAGCAGTTCTTC; CDR3aa: CASSQRVGSYNEQFF
d_gene: .; abundance: .; v_gene: TRBV12-3/TRBV12-4; j_gene: TRBJ1-2; CDR3nt: TGTGCCAGCAGTTTTCACAGGAAAAACCTCTATGGCTACACCTTC; CDR3aa: CASSFHRKNLYGYTF
d_gene: TRBD2; abundance: .; v_gene: TRBV7-3; j_gene: TRBJ2-1; CDR3nt: TGTGCCAGCAGCAAAACCGGGACTAGCAAGGAGCAGTTCTTC; CDR3aa: CASSKTGTSKEQFF
d_gene: TRBD2; abundance: .; v_gene: TRBV5-4; j_gene: TRBJ2-5; CDR3nt: TGTGCCAGCAGCTTAGGTTTGGGGCGGGAGCAAGAGACCCAGTACTTC; CDR3aa: CASSLGLGREQETQYF
d_gene: TRBD1; abundance: few; v_gene: TRBV6-5; j_gene: TRBJ1-1; CDR3nt: TGTGCCAGCAGTTACTCGGGACAGGGAGGGACTGAAGCTTTCTTT; CDR3aa: CASSYSGQGGTEAFF
d_gene: .; abundance: many; v_gene: TRBV29-1; j_gene: TRBJ1-3; CDR3nt: TGCAGCGGGGGCAGCTCTGGAAACACCATATATTTT; CDR3aa: CSGGSSGNTIYF
d_gene: TRBD1; abundance: .; v_gene: TRBV29-1; j_gene: TRBJ2-2; CDR3nt: TGCAGCGTGGGGGCGGGACAGGGACGAACCGGGGAGCTGTTTTTT; CDR3aa: CSVGAGQGRTGELFF
d_gene: TRBD2; abundance: .; v_gene: TRBV5-6; j_gene: TRBJ2-1; CDR3nt: TGTGCCAGCAGCTTGAGTACTAGCGGATTCGCCCGGGGTTACAATGAGCAGTTCTTC; CDR3aa: CASSLSTSGFARGYNEQFF
d_gene: .; abundance: .; v_gene: TRBV11-2; j_gene: TRBJ1-1; CDR3nt: TGTGCCAGCAGCTTAGGGTACGGGCAAACTGAAGCTTTCTTT; CDR3aa: CASSLGYGQTEAFF
d_gene: .; abundance: few; v_gene: TRBV9; j_gene: TRBJ2-7; CDR3nt: TGTGCCAGCTCCGGGGGACCCCTCTCCTACGAGCAGTACTTC; CDR3aa: CASSGGPLSYEQYF
d_gene: TRBD1; abundance: .; v_gene: TRBV9; j_gene: TRBJ2-3; CDR3nt: TGTGCCAGCAGCGTAAATTACGGGACAGGGGGCACAGATACGCAGTATTTT; CDR3aa: CASSVNYGTGGTDTQYF
d_gene: .; abundance: few; v_gene: TRBV5-1; j_gene: TRBJ2-3; CDR3nt: TGCGCCAGCGGAAGAACAGGAAGTGGCACAGATACGCAGTATTTT; CDR3aa: CASGRTGSGTDTQYF
d_gene: .; abundance: few; v_gene: TRBV6-2/TRBV6-3; j_gene: TRBJ2-1; CDR3nt: TGTGCCAGCAGTTACTTGCGGTCCACCCGGAAGTTCTTC; CDR3aa: CASSYLRSTRKFF
d_gene: TRBD2; abundance: .; v_gene: TRBV5-5; j_gene: TRBJ2-1; CDR3nt: TGTGCCAGCAGCTTGGAGGCGGGGGGGCGGTCTACATACAATGAGCAGTTCTTC; CDR3aa: CASSLEAGGRSTYNEQFF
d_gene: TRBD1; abundance: .; v_gene: TRBV4-1; j_gene: TRBJ1-6; CDR3nt: TGCGCCAGCAGCCAAGATGGGACAGGGGATTCACCCCTCCACTTT; CDR3aa: CASSQDGTGDSPLHF
d_gene: .; abundance: .; v_gene: TRBV29-1; j_gene: TRBJ2-1; CDR3nt: TGCAGCGTTTCTGCAGGGGTGAGGGGTGAGCAGTTCTTC; CDR3aa: CSVSAGVRGEQFF
d_gene: .; abundance: .; v_gene: TRBV7-2; j_gene: TRBJ1-3; CDR3nt: TGTGCCAGCAGCTTAGATCCGGGTTCTGGAAACACCATATATTTT; CDR3aa: CASSLDPGSGNTIYF
d_gene: TRBD1; abundance: .; v_gene: TRBV4-3; j_gene: TRBJ2-4; CDR3nt: TGCGCCAGCAGCCAAGATCAGGGGGACAGGGCGATTCCCTTAGTCTTC; CDR3aa: CASSQDQGDRAIPLVF
d_gene: .; abundance: .; v_gene: TRBV4-1; j_gene: TRBJ2-3; CDR3nt: TGCGCCAGCAGCCAAGGTGGGGGAGCAGATACGCAGTATTTT; CDR3aa: CASSQGGGADTQYF
d_gene: TRBD2; abundance: .; v_gene: TRBV11-2; j_gene: TRBJ2-1; CDR3nt: TGTGCCTCAGGACTAGCGGGAGTTGTCAATGAGCAGTTCTTC; CDR3aa: CASGLAGVVNEQFF
d_gene: .; abundance: .; v_gene: TRBV7-2; j_gene: TRBJ2-7; CDR3nt: TGTGCCAGCAGCTTACTCCTAGGGGCCTCCTACGAGCAGTACTTC; CDR3aa: CASSLLLGASYEQYF
d_gene: .; abundance: few; v_gene: TRBV4-3; j_gene: TRBJ2-3; CDR3nt: TGCGCCAGCAGCCAAGGGGGCGTCAGGAGCACAGATACGCAGTATTTT; CDR3aa: CASSQGGVRSTDTQYF
d_gene: .; abundance: few; v_gene: TRBV7-2; j_gene: TRBJ1-3; CDR3nt: TGTGCCAGCAGGGTTCAGGGGATCGATGGAAACACCATATATTTT; CDR3aa: CASRVQGIDGNTIYF